A single sample is the source of the 23 T cell receptor beta chains below, sequenced in a study of CD8 T cells in Susac syndrome. The RNA, 0.5 to 1 ug, was put through reverse transcription using random hexamers. TCRdb used MiXCR to reprocess the immunoSEQ multiplex PCR reads, holding one entry per CDR3 protein. The sample carries 180,000 or so distinct CDR3 sequences, around 96% recorded once. Sequenced sample: CD4+ T cells from PBMCs. These TCRs come from a human donor in good health.

The chain uses TRBV7-8 and TRBJ1-5, with D possibly being TRBD1 (6 bases). Germline CDR1 SGHVS, CDR2 FQNEAQ. The CDR3 has 18 amino acids. V lost 0 bases and J 0 bases, leaving 15 bases between the germline ends. CDR3 residues: CASSLARGGEGSNQPQHF. DNA for the CDR3: TGTGCCAGCAGCTTAGCGAGAGGGGGTGAGGGTAGCAATCAGCCCCAGCATTTT.

J is TRBJ2-3 and V is TRBV7-2; possible D gene TRBD1, 5 bases. This CDR3 has 16 amino acids. Germline-derived CDR1 and CDR2 are SGHTA and FQGNSA. V lost 0 bases to trimming and J lost 6 bases, with 16 bases between them. In nucleotides, the CDR3 is TGTGCCAGCAGCTTAGCGGGCCCCAAGACAGTGGATACGCAGTATTTT. Encoded protein: CASSLAGPKTVDTQYF.

The chain carries TRBV27 and TRBJ1-5; 9 nucleotides line up with TRBD1. The CDR3 has 13 residues. CDR1 and CDR2 (germline): MNHEY, SMNVEV (reference sequence). V shed 5 bases and J 7 bases; nucleotides not matched to a gene: 3. CDR3 sequence: CASSDRGIQPQHF. CDR3 bases: TGTGCCAGCAGTGACAGGGGGATCCAGCCCCAGCATTTT.

This clonotype was counted a single time. The rearrangement links TRBV9 to TRBJ2-1; D gene unclear. The CDR3 is 13 amino acids. CDR1 is SGDLS and CDR2 is YYNGEE in the germline V gene. The ends were cut back, 0 bases at V and 10 bases at J, with 11 bases in the middle. The CDR3 region has the DNA TGTGCCAGCAGCGTAGTCCCGGAAGGGGAGCAGTTCTTC. Translated: CASSVVPEGEQFF.

The J gene is TRBJ1-1, the V gene TRBV29-1, with D maybe TRBD1 (6 bases). Germline V gene sequence: CDR1 SQVTM, CDR2 ANQGSEA. Trimming took 2 bases from V and 6 from J, leaving 16 bases between them. The CDR3 contains 14 residues. CDR3 protein: CSVERGPGNPEAFF. As DNA, the CDR3 is TGCAGCGTTGAACGGGGGCCAGGTAATCCTGAAGCTTTCTTT.

The chain links TRBV6-2 or TRBV6-3 to TRBJ2-2, with a possible D match to TRBD2 (6 bases). Germline V gene lookup returns CDR1 MNHEY and CDR2 SVGEGT. The CDR3 totals 14 residues. Trimming pared 3 bases from V and 4 bases from J, leaving 9 bases between. CDR3: CASSYGGATGELFF. CDR3 nucleotides: TGTGCCAGCAGTTATGGAGGGGCCACCGGGGAGCTGTTTTTT.

The gene calls are TRBV3-1 and TRBJ2-2; 11 bases are a match to TRBD2. In germline, CDR1 is LGHDT, CDR2 YNNKEL (reference sequence). Trimming removed 2 bases from V and 1 base from J; junction bases left unmatched: 3. This CDR3 is 17 amino acids long. The CDR3 protein is CASSQTSGGQNTGELFF. CDR3 DNA sequence: TGTGCCAGCAGCCAAACTAGCGGGGGCCAGAACACCGGGGAGCTGTTTTTT.

The chain has TRBV13 and TRBJ1-1; D is perhaps TRBD1 (5 bases). The CDR3 spans 14 residues. The germline V and J ends were trimmed by 8 bases and 6 bases, with 19 bases remaining between them. Germline V lookup: CDR1 PRHDT, CDR2 FYEKMQ (reference sequence). The CDR3 region is CASGRPRVRAEAFF. In DNA form, the CDR3 reads TGTGCCAGCGGCCGGCCCAGGGTGAGGGCTGAAGCTTTCTTT.

V is TRBV4-3 and J is TRBJ2-1; 10 bases are a match to TRBD2. CDR1 LGHNA and CDR2 YSLEER come from the germline V gene. The V segment lost 0 bases and the J segment 7 bases; nucleotides outside the gene matches: 6. The length of the CDR3 is 16 residues. DNA for the CDR3: TGCGCCAGCAGCCAAGATTTAGCGGGGGGTTCGAATGAGCAGTTCTTC. Amino acid sequence: CASSQDLAGGSNEQFF.

This chain joins TRBV6-6 and TRBJ2-3, with 9 positions matching TRBD2. Germline V CDR1 and CDR2: MNHNY, SVGAGI (reference sequence). This CDR3 spans 15 amino acids. V was clipped by 6 bases and J by 0 bases; unmatched bases: 4. The CDR3 DNA reads as TGTGCCAGCAGGCGTAGCGGGGGAAGCACAGATACGCAGTATTTT. Translated, it gives CASRRSGGSTDTQYF.

The chain couples TRBV30 to TRBJ1-5; 7 bases fit TRBD1. This CDR3 has 13 residues. CDR1 and CDR2 from the germline V gene are GTSNPN and SVGIG (reference sequence). The J segment lost 4 bases and the V segment lost 3 bases, leaving 3 bases of the junction unmatched. CDR3 residues: CAWRTGANQPQHF. The CDR3 region has the DNA TGTGCCTGGAGAACAGGGGCTAATCAGCCCCAGCATTTT. The full variable domain, in which reference TRBV30 and TRBJ1-5 provide the parts outside the CDR3, is SQTIHQWPATLVQPVGSPLSLECTVEGTSNPNLYWYRQAAGRGLQLLFYSVGIGQISSEVPQNLSASRPQDRQFILSSKKLLLSDSGFYLCAWRTGANQPQHFGDGTRLSIL.

The V gene is TRBV7-9, the J gene TRBJ2-7; D may correspond to TRBD1 or TRBD2 (5 bases each). V was cut by 5 bases and J by 2 bases, with 16 bases left in between. Germline CDR1 and CDR2: SEHNR and FQNEAQ (reference sequence). The CDR3 totals 15 residues. This CDR3 reads CASSRDPAAPYEQYF. As DNA, the CDR3 is TGTGCCAGCAGCCGGGACCCCGCAGCCCCCTACGAGCAGTACTTC. The complete variable domain, with remaining parts taken from reference TRBV7-9 and TRBJ2-7, reads DTGVSQNPRHKITKRGQNVTFRCDPISEHNRLYWYRQTLGQGPEFLTYFQNEAQLEKSRLLSDRFSAERPKGSFSTLEIQRTEQGDSAMYLCASSRDPAAPYEQYFGPGTRLTVT.

This CDR3 reads CSVVHGELRNTQYF. The CDR3 DNA follows: TGCAGCGTTGTTCACGGGGAACTCCGAAATACGCAGTATTTT. The chain joins TRBV29-1 to TRBJ2-3, with a weak D call TRBD2 (5 bases). CDR3 length equals 14 residues. CDR1 and CDR2 from the germline V gene are SQVTM and ANQGSEA. V dropped 4 bases and J dropped 7 bases, with 18 bases sitting between them.

The genes are TRBV18 and TRBJ2-1, with D unclear. The V end lost 2 bases, the J end lost 6 bases, and 8 bases lay between the germline ends. CDR3 length: 13 amino acids. Germline V gene lookup returns CDR1 KGHSH and CDR2 LQKENI. The CDR3 bases are TGTGCCAGCTCACCAGGAATTGCCAATGAGCAGTTCTTC. It is translated as CASSPGIANEQFF.

This chain uses TRBV29-1 with TRBJ1-2; tentatively, D is TRBD1 (6 bases). Trimming cost V 4 bases and J 3 bases, with 18 bases left between them. Germline values: CDR1 SQVTM, CDR2 ANQGSEA. The CDR3 totals 15 residues. CDR3 sequence (DNA): TGCAGCGTTGCCCCACGTGTACAGGGACACTATGGCTACACCTTC. Protein product: CSVAPRVQGHYGYTF.

The J gene is TRBJ2-1, the V gene TRBV20-1; D remains ambiguous. Looked up from germline, CDR1 is DFQATT and CDR2 is SNEGSKA (reference sequence). V was pared by 3 bases and J by 2 bases, with 11 bases between. The CDR3 length is 14 residues. The CDR3 loop is CSASSALAYNEQFF. The CDR3, as DNA: TGCAGTGCTAGCTCAGCGTTGGCCTACAATGAGCAGTTCTTC.

The V gene is TRBV7-9, the J gene TRBJ2-1; D perhaps matches TRBD1 (6 bases). Germline CDR1 reads SEHNR; CDR2 reads FQNEAQ (reference sequence). V lost 5 bases and J lost 2, with 13 bases in between. The CDR3 has 15 residues. In DNA form, the CDR3 reads TGTGCCAGCAGCGCCACAGGGATCCCCTACAATGAGCAGTTCTTC. Residues: CASSATGIPYNEQFF.

The chain uses TRBV20-1 and TRBJ2-7; 9 nucleotides agree with TRBD1. J gave up 5 bases and V 3 bases, and 2 bases lay outside the gene matches. The germline V gene has CDR1 DFQATT and CDR2 SNEGSKA (reference sequence). The CDR3 runs 12 residues. The CDR3 loop reads CSASGDRDEQYF. CDR3 nucleotide sequence: TGCAGTGCTAGCGGGGACAGGGACGAGCAGTACTTC.

The chain couples TRBV20-1 to TRBJ2-5; D is unclear. The CDR3 extends over 12 amino acids. Germline CDR1 is DFQATT and CDR2 is SNEGSKA (reference sequence). Trimming removed 1 base from V and 0 bases from J, with 3 bases in between. The CDR3 nucleotides read TGCAGTGCTAGAGGAAACCAAGAGACCCAGTACTTC. Translation: CSARGNQETQYF.

The V gene is TRBV30, the J gene TRBJ2-1; TRBD1 aligns across 7 bases. Trimming removed 3 bases from V and 7 bases from J; junction bases left unmatched: 6. In germline, CDR1 is GTSNPN, CDR2 SVGIG (reference sequence). CDR3 length: 13 amino acids. The DNA for the CDR3 is TGTGCCTGGAGGACGGGACAGAGAAATGAGCAGTTCTTC. Amino acid sequence: CAWRTGQRNEQFF.

The chain uses TRBV6-2 or TRBV6-3 and TRBJ2-3; 7 bases match TRBD1. The V gene's germline CDR1 is MNHEY and CDR2 SVGEGT. V shed 6 bases, J shed 3 bases, and the junction held 9 bases outside the gene matches. The CDR3 spans 15 residues. The CDR3 spells CASRPGTVSTDTQYF. CDR3 in DNA: TGTGCCAGCAGACCCGGGACAGTGAGTACAGATACGCAGTATTTT.

To note about this clonotype: One junction end disagrees with the germline gene, perhaps due to a read error. This sequence joins TRBV5-1 and TRBJ2-3; D is tentatively TRBD1 or TRBD2 (5 bases each). Germline CDR1 is SGHRS and CDR2 is YFSETQ. This CDR3 has 14 residues. CDR3 in DNA: TGCGCCAGCACCTTGGGGGAATTCACAGATACGCAGTATTTT. Protein product: CASTLGEFTDTQYF.

This clonotype was recorded once. The rearrangement joins TRBV5-4 to TRBJ2-3; D ambiguous. The CDR3 spans 15 residues. Germline CDR1 is SGHNT and CDR2 is YYREEE (reference sequence). V was shortened by 0 bases and J by 1 base, with 9 bases between the two germline ends. CDR3 DNA sequence: TGTGCCAGCAGCTTGGCGGGTCTCGGCACAGATACGCAGTATTTT. Translation: CASSLAGLGTDTQYF.